This TCR beta chain appears in the sequencing data of a study of shared clonotypes between healthy human individuals. Regarding the study as a whole: Rarefaction gave evidence that sorted-subset sequencing remained incomplete despite large depth.

To note about this clone: The antigen remains unidentified. The same CDR3 can be traced to other DNA sequences in this sample.

CDR1 and CDR2 from the germline V gene are KGHSH and LQKENI. V lost 0 bases to trimming and J lost 4 bases, with 4 bases between them. This CDR3 contains 12 residues. Here immunoSEQ multiplex PCR was the method, and the copy in TCRdb shows in-frame clones only, minus some. This sample has some 1,600,000 clones; under 99% occur once, and the top ten carry about 0.42%. The sample taken for sequencing was naive CD4+ T cells sorted from blood. Described subset: CD45RA+ positively selected. This TCR was recovered from a man aged 25-45 years in good health. The V gene is TRBV18, the J gene TRBJ2-7; D is ambiguous. The CDR3 protein is CASSPPSYEQYF. The DNA of the CDR3 is TGTGCCAGCTCACCACCGTCATACGAGCAGTACTTC.